This TCR beta chain was captured in a study of post-analysis software for immune sequencing data. Each TCR beta cDNA library carried unique molecular identifiers. Roughly 500,000 cDNA molecules were obtained from approximately 1 to 10 million T cells. MiXCR was run by TCRdb on the PCR reads, yielding one entry per CDR3 protein. The profile covers approximately 350,000 distinct CDR3 sequences, with about a third appearing a single time and about an eighth taken by the ten largest. Broader study findings: Patients had higher frequencies than controls of roughly 5 TRBV segments, including TRBV5-6, TRBV5-1 and TRBV20-1.

Germline loops: CDR1 SGHTA, CDR2 FQGNSA. The CDR3 covers 19 residues. Note on this clonotype: Its antigen is unknown. A junction end diverges from the germline sequence, so it may reflect a read error.

The rearrangement joins TRBV7-2 to TRBJ1-2; 9 nucleotides match TRBD1. Specimen: blood. The clonotype originates from a girl under 18 with multiple sclerosis. DNA for the CDR3: TGTGCCAACAGCTTAGACTTCAGTAACTACGGGACAGGGCCCTATGGCTACACCTTC. Translated, it gives CANSLDFSNYGTGPYGYTF. The full variable domain, its missing parts supplied by reference TRBV7-2 and TRBJ1-2, is GAGVSQSPSNKVTEKGKDVELRCDPISGHTALYWYRQSLGQGLEFLIYFQGNSAPDKSGLPSDRFSAERTGGSVSTLTIQRTQQEDSAVYLCANSLDFSNYGTGPYGYTFGSGTRLTVV.